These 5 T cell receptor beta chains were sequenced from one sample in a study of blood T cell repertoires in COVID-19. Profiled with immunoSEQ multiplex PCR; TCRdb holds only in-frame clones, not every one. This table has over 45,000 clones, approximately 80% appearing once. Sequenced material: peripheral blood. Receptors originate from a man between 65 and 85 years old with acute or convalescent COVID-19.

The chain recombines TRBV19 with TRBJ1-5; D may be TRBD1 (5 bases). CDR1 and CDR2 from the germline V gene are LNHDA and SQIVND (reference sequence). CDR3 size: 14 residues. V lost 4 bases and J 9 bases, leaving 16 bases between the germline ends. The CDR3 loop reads CASSTKDTIGPQHF. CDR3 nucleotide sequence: TGTGCCAGTAGTACGAAGGACACTATTGGGCCCCAGCATTTT.

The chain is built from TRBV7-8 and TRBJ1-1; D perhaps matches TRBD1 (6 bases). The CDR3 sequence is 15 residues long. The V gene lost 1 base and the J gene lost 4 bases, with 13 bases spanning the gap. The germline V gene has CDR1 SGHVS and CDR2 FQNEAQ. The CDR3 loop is CASSLVGGLATEAFF. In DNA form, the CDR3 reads TGTGCCAGCAGCTTAGTGGGGGGGCTGGCCACTGAAGCTTTCTTT.

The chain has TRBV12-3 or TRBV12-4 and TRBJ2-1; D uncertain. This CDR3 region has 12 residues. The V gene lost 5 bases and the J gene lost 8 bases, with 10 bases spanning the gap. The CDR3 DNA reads TGTGCCAGCAGTCCGAGAATCCATGAGCAGTTCTTC. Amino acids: CASSPRIHEQFF.

The CDR3 sequence is CASSHQSGSLYTGELFF. The CDR3 DNA reads TGCGCCAGCAGCCACCAAAGCGGGAGTCTTTACACCGGGGAGCTGTTTTTT. This chain uses TRBV4-1 with TRBJ2-2, with TRBD2 matching over 8 bases. Germline-derived CDR1 and CDR2 are MGHRA and YSYEKL. The CDR3 is 17 amino acids. V trimming: 3 bases; J trimming: 3 bases; junction bases outside the gene matches: 9.

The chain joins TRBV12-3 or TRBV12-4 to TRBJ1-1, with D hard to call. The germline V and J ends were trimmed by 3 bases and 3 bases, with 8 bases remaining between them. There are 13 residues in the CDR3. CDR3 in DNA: TGTGCCAGCAGTTTGACCGGGGACACTGAAGCTTTCTTT. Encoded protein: CASSLTGDTEAFF.